This passage covers 13 T cell receptor beta chains from one sample sequenced in a study of alternative splicing in chronic myeloid leukemia remission. On the study more broadly: Trial remission samples were taken at major or complete molecular response, at 12 or 24 months.

Libraries were built from poly-A-enriched mRNA from around 0.94 ug total RNA. Reprocessing the bulk RNA-seq reads, TCRdb reports a single entry for every CDR3 protein and omits DNA. This sample carries over 300 distinct CDR3 sequences, more than 95% of them seen once, and the ten largest clones take approximately 6%. Sequences were derived from PBMCs or total blood leukocytes (not recorded which), sampled during remission. Receptors originate from an adult with chronic myeloid leukemia.

The genes are TRBV18 and TRBJ1-2. CDR3 size: 17 residues. Germline CDR1 reads KGHSH; CDR2 reads LQKENI. The CDR3 is CASSPPTTFSGFYGYTF.

Only one count was recorded for this clonotype. The genes are TRBV14 and TRBJ2-1. The V gene's germline CDR1 is SGHDN and CDR2 FVKESK. This CDR3 has 17 residues. CDR3: CASLKDQASVPYNEQFF.

The V call is TRBV29-1, the J call TRBJ2-1. The CDR3 is 13 amino acids. Germline V lookup: CDR1 SQVTM, CDR2 ANQGSEA. CDR3 residues: CSVGLGFVDEQFF.

V usage is TRBV12-3 or TRBV12-4 and J usage is TRBJ1-2. The CDR3 length is 13 residues. The CDR3: CASSLYGNYGYTF.

This rearrangement joins TRBV4-2 to TRBJ2-1; TCRdb designates TRBD2, a call that cannot be tested without DNA. CDR3 length: 16 residues. From germline, CDR1 is LGHNA and CDR2 YNFKEQ. The CDR3 protein is CASSPGLPQGGYEQFF.

V and J are TRBV14 and TRBJ1-1. Germline V gene data show CDR1 as SGHDN and CDR2 as FVKESK. The CDR3 runs to 13 residues. CDR3 sequence reads: CASSRDFNTEAFF.

The V gene is TRBV5-1, the J gene TRBJ2-7. Germline values: CDR1 SGHRS, CDR2 YFSETQ. This CDR3 contains 12 residues. The CDR3 loop is CASSLVGYEQYF.

The chain is built from TRBV6-6 and TRBJ2-7. The germline V gene has CDR1 MNHNY and CDR2 SVGAGI (reference sequence). This CDR3 has 14 amino acids. Here the CDR3 reads CASSYTDRSYEQYF.

This rearrangement joins TRBV7-3 to TRBJ2-3; checking the TCRdb D call of TRBD2 is not possible without DNA. CDR3 length: 16 amino acids. The germline gives CDR1 SGHTA, CDR2 FQGTGA. This chain's CDR3 is CASSPQRGTAADTQYF. The full variable domain, its missing parts supplied by reference TRBV7-3 and TRBJ2-3, is GAGVSQTPSNKVTEKGKYVELRCDPISGHTALYWYRQSLGQGPEFLIYFQGTGAADDSGLPNDRFFAVRPEGSVSTLKIQRTERGDSAVYLCASSPQRGTAADTQYFGPGTRLTVL.

V gene TRBV6-5 combines with J gene TRBJ1-6. Germline assignment: CDR1 MNHEY and CDR2 SVGAGI. The CDR3 has 14 residues. CDR3 region: CASRQGSWGSPLHF.

The gene calls are TRBV28 and TRBJ2-1; checking the TCRdb D call of TRBD2 is not possible without DNA. Per germline, CDR1 MDHEN and CDR2 SYDVKM. The length of the CDR3 is 16 residues. The CDR3 sequence is CASSSAGRTAMDEQFF.

The CDR3 sequence: CATSDLGSSGSTDTQYF. The chain has TRBV24/OR9-2 and TRBJ2-3; the D call of TRBD2 rests on TCRdb alone, since no DNA is present to check it. TRBV24/OR9-2 is marked as an open reading frame, function uncertain. This CDR3 comprises 17 residues.

In this sample, this clonotype turned up once. The V call is TRBV11-3, the J call TRBJ1-1; as DNA is missing, the TRBD1 call by TCRdb cannot be tested. The CDR3 is made up of 16 amino acids. The germline V gene has CDR1 SGHNT and CDR2 YENEEA. The CDR3: CASSLHQGSKSFEAFF.